This T cell receptor (beta chain) was sequenced during a study of blood T cells in healthy people across ages. Trimming removed 3 bases at V and 7 bases at J, with 15 bases between. The CDR3 has 14 amino acids. Germline-derived CDR1 and CDR2 are MNHNS and SASEGT. Using a J-beta primer mix together with a sample-barcoded 5' primer, a second PCR was run for about 6 to 12 cycles. In TCRdb, the 5' RACE reads were re-called with MiXCR into one record per CDR3 protein. Found here are about a million distinct CDR3 sequences, around 46% of them singletons; the top ten hold 13%. The rearrangement links TRBV6-1 to TRBJ1-2, with D maybe TRBD1 (5 bases). Input material: blood. This clonotype was obtained from a man aged 25-45 years in good health. The CDR3 reads CASSELSGLAGYTF. CDR3 sequence (DNA): TGTGCCAGCAGTGAGCTATCGGGGCTTGCTGGCTACACCTTC.